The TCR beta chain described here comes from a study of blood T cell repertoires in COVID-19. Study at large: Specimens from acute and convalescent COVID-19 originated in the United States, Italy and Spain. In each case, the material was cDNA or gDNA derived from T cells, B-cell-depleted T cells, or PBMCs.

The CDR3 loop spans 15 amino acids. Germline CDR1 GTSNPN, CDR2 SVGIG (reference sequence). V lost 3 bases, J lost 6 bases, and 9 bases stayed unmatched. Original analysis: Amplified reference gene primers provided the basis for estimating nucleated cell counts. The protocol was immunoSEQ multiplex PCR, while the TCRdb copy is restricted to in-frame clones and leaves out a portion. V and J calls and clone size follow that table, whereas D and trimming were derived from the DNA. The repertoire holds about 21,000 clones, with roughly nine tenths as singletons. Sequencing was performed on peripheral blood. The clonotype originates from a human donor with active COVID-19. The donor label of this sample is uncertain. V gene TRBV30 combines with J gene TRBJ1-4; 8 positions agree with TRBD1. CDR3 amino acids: CAWRKWDRSHEKLFF. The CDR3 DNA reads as TGTGCCTGGAGGAAGTGGGACAGGAGCCATGAAAAACTGTTTTTT.